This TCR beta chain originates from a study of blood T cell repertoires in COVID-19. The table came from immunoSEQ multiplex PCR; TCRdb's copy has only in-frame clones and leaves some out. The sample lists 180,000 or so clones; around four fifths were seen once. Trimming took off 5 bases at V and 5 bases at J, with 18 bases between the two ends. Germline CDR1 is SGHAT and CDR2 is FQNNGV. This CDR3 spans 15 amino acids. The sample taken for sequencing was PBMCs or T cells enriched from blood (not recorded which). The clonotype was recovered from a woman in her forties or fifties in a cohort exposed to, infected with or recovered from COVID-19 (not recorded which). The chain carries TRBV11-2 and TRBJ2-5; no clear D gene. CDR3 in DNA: TGTGCCAGCAGCCCCGTCCCGCAGTCCCTCGAGACCCAGTACTTC. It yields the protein CASSPVPQSLETQYF.